The clone carrying this TCR beta chain was seen repeatedly, ten times or more. The trim removed 5 bases at V and 0 bases at J, leaving 8 bases unmatched. Germline V gene data show CDR1 as SGHTA and CDR2 as FQGNSA. This CDR3 has 17 amino acids. An absence of ophthalmopathy progression within 18 months meant stable Graves' hyperthyroidism. This sample was taken from a study of T cells in Graves' hyperthyroidism and ophthalmopathy. Researchers took RNA transcripts and amplified the TCR beta CDR3 regions from them. The HTBI primer set drove a first-round RT-PCR of the TCR CDR3. Each CDR3 protein gets one entry after TCRdb re-called the multiplex PCR reads with MiXCR. The profile shows 450,000 to 600,000 distinct CDR3 sequences, 14% of them singletons.

Sample: blood. J is TRBJ2-7 and V is TRBV7-2; TRBD2 matches at 12 bases. The clonotype was recovered from a woman in her 40s with Graves' hyperthyroidism. CDR3 loop: CASSQGTSGYPSYEQYF. CDR3 in DNA: TGTGCCAGCAGCCAAGGGACTAGCGGGTACCCCTCCTACGAGCAGTACTTC.